These 8 T cell receptor beta chains came from one sample sequenced in a study of tumor-infiltrating lymphocytes in primary liver carcinoma. A constant-region primer primed TCR beta cDNA synthesis from 450 to 550 ng of total RNA. Sequencing libraries for TCR beta derived from three nested multiplex PCR rounds that used slightly modified ARM-PCR. A C-beta reverse primer was combined with TRBV1-TRBV30 forward primers in the first two PCR rounds, and each round had 10 cycles. TCRdb processed the multiplex PCR reads anew with MiXCR; each CDR3 protein has one entry. The sample shows about 120,000 distinct CDR3 sequences, 55% to 65% of them seen only once. Between about 17 and 34 mg of unsorted bulk tissue served as the source from which RNA and DNA were co-extracted. The sequenced sample was liver tumor tissue from sampling region 1. Subset denoted: tumor region T1, superior pole. The receptors were sampled from a woman aged 55-70 years with primary liver carcinoma and hepatitis B virus infection.

In the case of this clonotype: Relative to the germline gene, one junction end is altered; a read error may explain this. The rearrangement uses TRBV28 and TRBJ1-6; D might be TRBD1 (5 bases). The CDR3 covers 13 residues. Germline V gives CDR1 MDHEN, CDR2 SYDVKM. The CDR3 DNA follows: TGTGCCAGCAGTCGGGGCTCTAATTTACCCCTCCACTTT. This translates into CASSRGSNLPLHF.

This clonotype was recorded a few times. The rearrangement joins TRBV5-1 to TRBJ2-5, with 7 bases aligning to TRBD1. V lost 3 bases and J lost 3; bases outside the gene matches: 11. CDR1 is SGHRS, CDR2 YFSETQ, per germline. The CDR3 totals 16 residues. The CDR3 region has the DNA TGCGCCAGCAGCTCGAACACAGGGGTTATTGAAGAGACCCAGTACTTC. Protein: CASSSNTGVIEETQYF.

This clonotype was counted many times. The chain uses TRBV4-1 and TRBJ1-2; tentatively, D is TRBD1 (5 bases). V lost 0 bases and J lost 4, with 9 bases in between. Germline lookup yields CDR1 MGHRA and CDR2 YSYEKL. The CDR3 is 14 residues long. The CDR3 region has the DNA TGCGCCAGCAGCCAAGAGGGGGTTAGCTATGGCTACACCTTC. Amino acid sequence: CASSQEGVSYGYTF.

Notes on this clonotype: Germline is not matched at one junction end, which may reflect a read error. J is TRBJ2-1 and V is TRBV11-2, with 9 bases lining up with TRBD1. The V gene's germline CDR1 is SGHAT and CDR2 FQNNGV. The CDR3 is 15 amino acids. The CDR3 sequence: CASGQGYGPYDEHFF. CDR3 nucleotide sequence: TGTGCCAGCGGACAGGGGTATGGTCCCTACGATGAGCACTTCTTC.

This clonotype was detected only a few times. CDR3 sequence: CASTIQGTGELFF. In nucleotides, the CDR3 is TGTGCCAGCACCATCCAGGGGACCGGGGAGCTGTTTTTT. The chain joins TRBV5-4 to TRBJ2-2; possibly TRBD1 for D (6 bases). Germline V gives CDR1 SGHNT, CDR2 YYREEE (reference sequence). V was cut by 6 bases and J by 5 bases, with 11 bases left in between. The CDR3 runs to 13 residues.

About this clonotype: In this CDR3 the conserved last residue, phenylalanine or tryptophan, is missing, so a read error is likely. V usage is TRBV11-2 and J usage is TRBJ1-5; 7 positions match TRBD1. This CDR3 spans 14 amino acids. CDR1 SGHAT and CDR2 FQNNGV come from the germline V gene. The CDR3 bases are TGTGCAAGCAGCTTCACAGGGGATGGTCAGCCCCAGCATTAT. This gives the protein CASSFTGDGQPQHY.

To note about this clonotype: This may come from a read error, since a much larger clone is one base off. V is TRBV4-1 and J is TRBJ2-5, with D unclear. The V gene lost 4 bases and the J gene lost 5 bases, with 17 bases spanning the gap. CDR1 MGHRA and CDR2 YSYEKL come from the germline V gene. This CDR3 is 15 amino acids long. In DNA, the CDR3 is TGCGCCAGCAGCCTCCATCCTTGGGATTCGGAGACCCAGTACTTC. Translating gives CASSLHPWDSETQYF.

This clonotype was detected ten times or more. The rearrangement links TRBV6-4 to TRBJ2-6; 7 bases are shared with TRBD2. Per germline, CDR1 MRHNA and CDR2 SNTAGT. V dropped 0 bases and J dropped 1; count of bases not matched to a gene: 3. The CDR3 spans 17 residues. CDR3 DNA: TGTGCCAGCAGTGACTCACCCGGGGGGTCTGGGGCCAACGTCCTGACTTTC. Protein: CASSDSPGGSGANVLTF.